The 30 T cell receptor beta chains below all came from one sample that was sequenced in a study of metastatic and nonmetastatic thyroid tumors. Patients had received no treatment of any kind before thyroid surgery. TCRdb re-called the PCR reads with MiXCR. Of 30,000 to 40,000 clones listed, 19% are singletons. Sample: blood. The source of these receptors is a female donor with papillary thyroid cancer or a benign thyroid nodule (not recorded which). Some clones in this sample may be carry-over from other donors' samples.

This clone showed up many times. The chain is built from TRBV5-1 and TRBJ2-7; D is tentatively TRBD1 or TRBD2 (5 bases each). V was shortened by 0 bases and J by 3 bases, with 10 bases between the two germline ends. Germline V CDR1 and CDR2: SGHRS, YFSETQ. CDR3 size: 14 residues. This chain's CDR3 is CASSLAWGSYEQYF. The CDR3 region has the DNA TGCGCCAGCAGCTTGGCCTGGGGGAGCTACGAGCAGTACTTC.

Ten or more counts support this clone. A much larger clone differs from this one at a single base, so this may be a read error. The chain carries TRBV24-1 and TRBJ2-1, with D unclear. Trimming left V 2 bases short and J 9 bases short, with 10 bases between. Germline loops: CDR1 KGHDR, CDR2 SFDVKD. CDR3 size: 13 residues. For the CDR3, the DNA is TGTGCCACCAGTGATTCGAGCAGGAGTGAGCAGTTCTTC. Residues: CATSDSSRSEQFF.

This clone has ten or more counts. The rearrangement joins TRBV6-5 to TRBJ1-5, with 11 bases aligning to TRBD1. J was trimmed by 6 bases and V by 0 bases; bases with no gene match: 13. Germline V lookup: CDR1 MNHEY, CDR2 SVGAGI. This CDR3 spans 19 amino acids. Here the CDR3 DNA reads TGTGCCAGCAGTTACTCGGGGACAGGGGGGAGGAGACGGAGTCAGCCCCAGCATTTT. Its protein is CASSYSGTGGRRRSQPQHF.

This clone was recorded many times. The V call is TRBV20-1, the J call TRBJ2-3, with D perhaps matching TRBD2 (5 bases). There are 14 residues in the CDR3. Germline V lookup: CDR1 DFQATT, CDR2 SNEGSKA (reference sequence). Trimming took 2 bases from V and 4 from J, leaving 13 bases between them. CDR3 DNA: TGCAGTGCTAGAAACCCTCGAGGGTCAGATACGCAGTATTTT. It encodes CSARNPRGSDTQYF.

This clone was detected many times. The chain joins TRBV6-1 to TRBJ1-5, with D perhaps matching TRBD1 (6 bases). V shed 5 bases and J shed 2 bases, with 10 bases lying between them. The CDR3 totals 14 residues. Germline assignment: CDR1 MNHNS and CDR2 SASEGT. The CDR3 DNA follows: TGTGCCAGCAGTTCAGGGGTGGGCAATCAGCCCCAGCATTTT. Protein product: CASSSGVGNQPQHF.

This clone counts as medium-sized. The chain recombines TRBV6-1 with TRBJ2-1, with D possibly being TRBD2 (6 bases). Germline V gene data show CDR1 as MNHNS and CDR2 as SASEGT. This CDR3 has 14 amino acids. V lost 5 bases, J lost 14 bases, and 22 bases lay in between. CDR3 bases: TGTGCCAGCAGTTCCGGGACTTCCAAGGGCGTGGAGTTCTTC. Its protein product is CASSSGTSKGVEFF.

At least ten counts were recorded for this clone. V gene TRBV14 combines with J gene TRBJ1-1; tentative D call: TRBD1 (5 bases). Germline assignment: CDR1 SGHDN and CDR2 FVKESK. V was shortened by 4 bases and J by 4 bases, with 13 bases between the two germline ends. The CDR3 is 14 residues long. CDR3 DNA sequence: TGTGCCAGCAGCCGCTTCCCCGGGGCCACTGAAGCTTTCTTT. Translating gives CASSRFPGATEAFF.

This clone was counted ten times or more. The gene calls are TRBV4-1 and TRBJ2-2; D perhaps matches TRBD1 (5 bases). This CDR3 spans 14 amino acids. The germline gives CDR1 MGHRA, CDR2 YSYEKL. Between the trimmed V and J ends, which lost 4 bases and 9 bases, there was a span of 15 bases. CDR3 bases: TGCGCCAGCAGCCCCCTAGAGCAGGGCAGGGAGCTGTTTTTT. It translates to CASSPLEQGRELFF.

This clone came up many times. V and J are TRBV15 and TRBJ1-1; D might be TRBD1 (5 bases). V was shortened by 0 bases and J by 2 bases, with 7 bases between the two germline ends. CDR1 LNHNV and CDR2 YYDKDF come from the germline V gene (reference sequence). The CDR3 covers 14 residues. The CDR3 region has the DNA TGTGCCACCAGCAGAGAACAGGAAAACACTGAAGCTTTCTTT. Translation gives CATSREQENTEAFF.

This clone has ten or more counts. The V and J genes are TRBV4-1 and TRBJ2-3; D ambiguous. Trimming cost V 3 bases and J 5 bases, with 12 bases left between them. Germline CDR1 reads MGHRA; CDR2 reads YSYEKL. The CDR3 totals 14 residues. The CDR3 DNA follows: TGCGCCAGCAGCCAGGCCAGTACCGGAGATACGCAGTATTTT. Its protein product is CASSQASTGDTQYF.

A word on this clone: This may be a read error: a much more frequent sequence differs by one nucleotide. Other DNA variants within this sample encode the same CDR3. The CDR3 DNA reads TGCAGTGCTGCTGGACTAGCCCTGGGAGAGACTCAGTACTTC. Its protein product is CSAAGLALGETQYF. V and J are TRBV20-1 and TRBJ2-5, with 8 bases matching TRBD2. CDR1 and CDR2 from the germline V gene are DFQATT and SNEGSKA (reference sequence). The CDR3 totals 14 residues.

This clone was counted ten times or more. The CDR3 region has the DNA TGCGCCAGCAGCCAAGACTACACTGAAGCTTTCTTT. It codes for CASSQDYTEAFF. The chain carries TRBV4-1 and TRBJ1-1, with unresolved D. There are 12 residues in the CDR3. V dropped 0 bases and J dropped 3 bases, with 2 bases sitting between them. Germline CDR1 reads MGHRA; CDR2 reads YSYEKL.

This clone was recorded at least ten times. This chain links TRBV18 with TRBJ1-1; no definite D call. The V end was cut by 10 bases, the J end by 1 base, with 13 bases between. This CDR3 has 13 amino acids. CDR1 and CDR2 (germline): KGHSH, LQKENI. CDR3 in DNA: TGTGCCACCACACAAACGGGGAACACTGAAGCTTTCTTT. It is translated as CATTQTGNTEAFF.

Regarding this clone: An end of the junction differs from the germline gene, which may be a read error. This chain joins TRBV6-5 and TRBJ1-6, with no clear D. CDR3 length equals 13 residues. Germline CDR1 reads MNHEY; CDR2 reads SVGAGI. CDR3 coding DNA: TGTGCCAGCAGTTACCGCATAGGTTCACCACTCCAATTT. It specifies CASSYRIGSPLQF.

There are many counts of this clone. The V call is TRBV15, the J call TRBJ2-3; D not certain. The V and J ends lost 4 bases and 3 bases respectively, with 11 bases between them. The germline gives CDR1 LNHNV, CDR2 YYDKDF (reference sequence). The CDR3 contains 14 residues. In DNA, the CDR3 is TGTGCCACCAGCATACCCGGTGGTACAGATACGCAGTATTTT. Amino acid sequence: CATSIPGGTDTQYF.

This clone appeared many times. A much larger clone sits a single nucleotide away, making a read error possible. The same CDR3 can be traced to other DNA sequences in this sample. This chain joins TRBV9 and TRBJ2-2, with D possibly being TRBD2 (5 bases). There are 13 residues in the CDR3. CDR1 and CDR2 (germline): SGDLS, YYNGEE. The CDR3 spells CASSVDLTGEPFF. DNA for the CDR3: TGTGCCAGCAGCGTAGATCTGACCGGGGAGCCGTTTTTT.

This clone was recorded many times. The CDR3 region is CASSQMAPQPQHF. CDR3 DNA: TGTGCCAGCAGCCAAATGGCCCCTCAGCCCCAGCATTTT. The chain couples TRBV16 to TRBJ1-5, with unresolved D. V was pared by 2 bases and J by 6 bases, with 8 bases between. Germline V gives CDR1 KGHSY, CDR2 FQNENV. The CDR3 runs 13 residues.

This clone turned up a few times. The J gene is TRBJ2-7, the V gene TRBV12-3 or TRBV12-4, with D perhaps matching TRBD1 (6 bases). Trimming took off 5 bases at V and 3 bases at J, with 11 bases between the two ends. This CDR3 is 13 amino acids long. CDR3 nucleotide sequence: TGTGCCAGCAGTCAGGGGTGGCTCTACGAGCAGTACTTC. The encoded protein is CASSQGWLYEQYF.

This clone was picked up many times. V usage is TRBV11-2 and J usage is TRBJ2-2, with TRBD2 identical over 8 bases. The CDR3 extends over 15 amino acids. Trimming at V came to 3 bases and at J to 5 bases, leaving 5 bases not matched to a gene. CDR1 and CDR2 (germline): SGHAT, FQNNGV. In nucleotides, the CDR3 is TGTGCCAGCAGCTTTGGGACTAGGGTTACCGGGGAGCTGTTTTTT. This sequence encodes CASSFGTRVTGELFF.

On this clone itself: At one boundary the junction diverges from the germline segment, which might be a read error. The CDR3 bases are TGTGCTAGCAGCCCCCTTGAATTTACTAGCGGCACCGGGGAGCTGTTTTTT. Its protein product is CASSPLEFTSGTGELFF. The V gene is TRBV7-7, the J gene TRBJ2-2; TRBD2 matches 8 bases. The CDR3 has 17 amino acids. CDR1 is SSHAT and CDR2 is FNYEAQ in the germline V gene (reference sequence).

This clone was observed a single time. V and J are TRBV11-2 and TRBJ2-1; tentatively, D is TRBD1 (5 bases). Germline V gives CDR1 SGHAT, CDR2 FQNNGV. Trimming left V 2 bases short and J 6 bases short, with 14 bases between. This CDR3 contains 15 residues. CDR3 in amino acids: CASSLLPRVANEQFF. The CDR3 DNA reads TGTGCCAGCAGCTTACTCCCCAGGGTGGCCAATGAGCAGTTCTTC.

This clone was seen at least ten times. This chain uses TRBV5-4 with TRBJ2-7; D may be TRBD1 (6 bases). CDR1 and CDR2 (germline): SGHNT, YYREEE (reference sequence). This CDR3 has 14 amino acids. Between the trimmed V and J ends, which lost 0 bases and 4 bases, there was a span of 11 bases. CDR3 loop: CASSLAGDIYEQYF. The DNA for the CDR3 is TGTGCCAGCAGCTTGGCCGGGGACATTTACGAGCAGTACTTC. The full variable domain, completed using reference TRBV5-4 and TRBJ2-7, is ETGVTQSPTHLIKTRGQQVTLRCSSQSGHNTVSWYQQALGQGPQFIFQYYREEENGRGNFPPRFSGLQFPNYSSELNVNALELDDSALYLCASSLAGDIYEQYFGPGTRLTVT.

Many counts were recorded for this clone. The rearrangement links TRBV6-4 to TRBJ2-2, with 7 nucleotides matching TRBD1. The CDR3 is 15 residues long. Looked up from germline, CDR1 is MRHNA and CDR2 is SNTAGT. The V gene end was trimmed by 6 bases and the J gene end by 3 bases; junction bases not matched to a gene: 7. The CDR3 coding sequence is TGTGCCAGCAGCCCCGACAGGGATTACACCGGGGAGCTGTTTTTT. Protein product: CASSPDRDYTGELFF.

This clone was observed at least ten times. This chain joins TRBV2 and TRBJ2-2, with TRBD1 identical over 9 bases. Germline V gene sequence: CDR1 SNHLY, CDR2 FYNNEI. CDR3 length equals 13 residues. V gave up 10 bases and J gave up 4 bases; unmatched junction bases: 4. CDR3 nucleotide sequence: TGTGCCACCCTGACAGGGGGCACCGGGGAGCTGTTTTTT. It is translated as CATLTGGTGELFF.

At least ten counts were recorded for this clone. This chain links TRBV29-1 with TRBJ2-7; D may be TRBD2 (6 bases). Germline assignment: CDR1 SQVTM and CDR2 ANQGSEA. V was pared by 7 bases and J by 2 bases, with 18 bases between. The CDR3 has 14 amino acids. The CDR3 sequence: CSALSEEGTYEQYF. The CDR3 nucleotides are TGCAGCGCCCTGTCGGAGGAGGGAACCTACGAGCAGTACTTC.

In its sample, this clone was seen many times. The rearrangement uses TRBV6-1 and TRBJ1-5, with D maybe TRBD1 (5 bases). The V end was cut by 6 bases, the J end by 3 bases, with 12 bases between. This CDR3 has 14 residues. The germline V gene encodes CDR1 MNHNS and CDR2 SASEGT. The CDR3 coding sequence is TGTGCCAGCAGGAGGGACGGATACAATCAGCCCCAGCATTTT. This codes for CASRRDGYNQPQHF.

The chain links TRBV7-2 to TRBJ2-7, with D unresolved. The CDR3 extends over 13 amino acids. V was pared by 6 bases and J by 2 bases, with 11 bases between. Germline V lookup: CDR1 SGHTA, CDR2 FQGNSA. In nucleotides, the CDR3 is TGTGCCAGCAGACCGAGCACGCCCTACGAGCAGTACTTC. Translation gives CASRPSTPYEQYF. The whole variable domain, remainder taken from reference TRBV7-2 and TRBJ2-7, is GAGVSQSPSNKVTEKGKDVELRCDPISGHTALYWYRQSLGQGLEFLIYFQGNSAPDKSGLPSDRFSAERTGGSVSTLTIQRTQQEDSAVYLCASRPSTPYEQYFGPGTRLTVT.

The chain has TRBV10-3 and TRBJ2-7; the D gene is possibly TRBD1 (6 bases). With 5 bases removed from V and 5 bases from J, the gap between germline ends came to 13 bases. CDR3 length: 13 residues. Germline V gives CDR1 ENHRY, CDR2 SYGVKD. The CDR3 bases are TGTGCCATCAGTTGGCGCAGGGGCGACGAGCAGTACTTC. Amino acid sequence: CAISWRRGDEQYF.

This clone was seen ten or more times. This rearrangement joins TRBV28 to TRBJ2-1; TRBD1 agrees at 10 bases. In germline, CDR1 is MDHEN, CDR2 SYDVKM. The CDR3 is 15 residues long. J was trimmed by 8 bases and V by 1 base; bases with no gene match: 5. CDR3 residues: CASSLLGTGVYEQFF. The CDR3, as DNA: TGTGCCAGCAGTTTATTGGGGACAGGGGTTTATGAGCAGTTCTTC.

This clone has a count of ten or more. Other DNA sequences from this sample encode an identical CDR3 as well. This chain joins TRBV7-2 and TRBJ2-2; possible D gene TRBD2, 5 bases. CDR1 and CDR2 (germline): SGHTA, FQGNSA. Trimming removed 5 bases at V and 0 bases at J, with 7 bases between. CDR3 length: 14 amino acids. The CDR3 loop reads CASSMDSNTGELFF. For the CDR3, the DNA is TGTGCCAGCAGCATGGACTCGAACACCGGGGAGCTGTTTTTT.